What follows are 22 T cell receptor beta chains derived from one specimen sequenced in a study of CD8 T cells in ankylosing spondylitis. TCRdb used MiXCR to reprocess the 5' RACE reads, holding one entry per CDR3 protein. Here the sample spans roughly 120,000 distinct CDR3 sequences, 6% to 8.5% being singletons. What was sequenced was blood, either unsorted or a sorted T cell fraction (not recorded which). The receptors shown here come from a male donor with ankylosing spondylitis or in good health (not recorded which).

Many counts were recorded for this clonotype. Written as DNA, the CDR3 is TGCGCCAGCAGCTTCTCGGCAGGGGATGGTTTGGAGACCCAGTACTTC. Protein product: CASSFSAGDGLETQYF. This sequence joins TRBV5-1 and TRBJ2-5; D perhaps matches TRBD1 (6 bases). Trimming left V 2 bases short and J 5 bases short, with 19 bases between. The CDR3 runs to 16 residues. Germline V gene data show CDR1 as SGHRS and CDR2 as YFSETQ. The entire variable domain, with the rest obtained from reference TRBV5-1 and TRBJ2-5, is as follows: KAGVTQTPRYLIKTRGQQVTLSCSPISGHRSVSWYQQTPGQGLQFLFEYFSETQRNKGNFPGRFSGRQFSNSRSEMNVSTLELGDSALYLCASSFSAGDGLETQYFGPGTRLLVL.

This clonotype was seen ten or more times. Here the CDR3 DNA reads TGTGCCAGCAGTGAATCGACAGGGTTTCCCTACAATGAGCAGTTCTTC. Encoded protein: CASSESTGFPYNEQFF. The chain joins TRBV2 to TRBJ2-1, with 7 bases matching TRBD1. Germline V gene data show CDR1 as SNHLY and CDR2 as FYNNEI. The CDR3 has 16 amino acids. V gave up 2 bases and J gave up 2 bases; unmatched junction bases: 6.

Many counts were recorded for this clonotype. The chain couples TRBV20-1 to TRBJ1-1; unclear D gene. This CDR3 region has 13 residues. Per the germline V gene, CDR1 is DFQATT and CDR2 is SNEGSKA (reference sequence). V was pared by 2 bases and J by 1 base, with 8 bases between. The CDR3 loop reads CSARYGGNTEAFF. In DNA form, the CDR3 reads TGCAGTGCTAGATATGGAGGGAACACTGAAGCTTTCTTT.

At least ten counts were recorded for this clonotype. This chain uses TRBV12-3 or TRBV12-4 with TRBJ2-1; 7 bases agree with TRBD2. The CDR3 sequence is 13 residues long. After removal of 3 bases from V and 7 bases from J, the junction contained 3 bases not matched to a gene. CDR3 amino acids: CASSFTSENEQFF. The CDR3 bases are TGTGCCAGCAGTTTCACTAGCGAGAATGAGCAGTTCTTC.

This clonotype showed up many times. This chain joins TRBV20-1 and TRBJ2-6; 8 bases match TRBD2. This CDR3 has 15 residues. Germline CDR1 DFQATT, CDR2 SNEGSKA (reference sequence). V lost 6 bases to trimming and J lost 0 bases; unmatched junction nucleotides: 4. The CDR3 DNA reads TGCAGTGCGCGGGGGGCAAGCTCTGGGGCCAACGTCCTGACTTTC. It yields the protein CSARGASSGANVLTF.

J is TRBJ2-3 and V is TRBV20-1; D gene ambiguous. V lost 2 bases, J lost 1 base, and 13 bases lay in between. This CDR3 is built from 15 residues. The germline V gene encodes CDR1 DFQATT and CDR2 SNEGSKA (reference sequence). CDR3 in amino acids: CSARQEITRTDTQYF. The CDR3 bases are TGCAGTGCTAGACAGGAGATCACTCGCACAGATACGCAGTATTTT.

This clonotype was detected ten times or more. V and J are TRBV5-1 and TRBJ2-3; D is perhaps TRBD1 (6 bases). The germline V and J ends were trimmed by 0 bases and 2 bases, with 7 bases remaining between them. Germline V gene sequence: CDR1 SGHRS, CDR2 YFSETQ. This CDR3 region has 14 residues. DNA for the CDR3: TGCGCCAGCAGCTTGGGGGACAACACAGATACGCAGTATTTT. Translation: CASSLGDNTDTQYF.

This clonotype was recorded at least ten times. The chain is built from TRBV20-1 and TRBJ2-5, with 9 nucleotides matching TRBD1. Germline V gene lookup returns CDR1 DFQATT and CDR2 SNEGSKA (reference sequence). V was pared by 6 bases and J by 10 bases, with 12 bases of the junction left unmatched. This CDR3 has 13 residues. CDR3 region: CSATNRGRADQYF. The CDR3 coding sequence is TGCAGTGCGACTAACAGGGGGCGAGCGGACCAGTACTTC.

This clonotype was detected ten times or more. The chain carries TRBV5-1 and TRBJ1-1; TRBD1 matches at 8 bases. V trimming: 4 bases; J trimming: 0 bases; junction bases outside the gene matches: 8. This CDR3 region has 16 residues. Germline V gene data show CDR1 as SGHRS and CDR2 as YFSETQ. The CDR3 sequence: CASSLHWTGLNTEAFF. The CDR3 DNA is TGCGCCAGCAGCCTTCATTGGACAGGGCTGAACACTGAAGCTTTCTTT.

This clonotype was seen a few times. The chain uses TRBV20-1 and TRBJ2-5, with D unresolved. The CDR3 length is 14 residues. Trimming stripped 0 bases from V and 5 bases from J, with 13 bases between. Germline CDR1 is DFQATT and CDR2 is SNEGSKA (reference sequence). In DNA form, the CDR3 reads TGCAGTGCTAGAGATCTTGGGAATGTGGAGACCCAGTACTTC. Translating gives CSARDLGNVETQYF.

At least ten counts were recorded for this clonotype. The chain employs TRBV11-2 and TRBJ1-1, with TRBD1 as a possible D gene (5 bases). CDR1 SGHAT and CDR2 FQNNGV come from the germline V gene. This CDR3 region has 14 residues. V dropped 8 bases and J dropped 1 base, with 14 bases sitting between them. In nucleotides, the CDR3 is TGTGCCAGCGGAGCGGACACCCAGAACACTGAAGCTTTCTTT. Protein sequence: CASGADTQNTEAFF.

This clonotype has at least ten counts. V is TRBV5-1 and J is TRBJ1-5; D possibly corresponds to TRBD1 (6 bases). CDR3 length: 13 residues. Trimming removed 5 bases at V and 5 bases at J, with 11 bases between. From germline, CDR1 is SGHRS and CDR2 YFSETQ. DNA for the CDR3: TGCGCCAGCAGAGGGGGAAGGGATCAGCCCCAGCATTTT. Its translation is CASRGGRDQPQHF.

Ten or more counts support this clonotype. The chain employs TRBV7-7 and TRBJ2-5; no definite D call. Germline CDR1 SSHAT, CDR2 FNYEAQ (reference sequence). The CDR3 runs 15 residues. V was shortened by 4 bases and J by 1 base, with 13 bases between the two germline ends. The CDR3 DNA follows: TGTGCCAGCAGCTACTCTGCTAGTCCCCAAGAGACCCAGTACTTC. Translating gives CASSYSASPQETQYF.

This clonotype came up many times. This chain joins TRBV20-1 and TRBJ1-1; weak D call: TRBD1 (5 bases). Germline V gene lookup returns CDR1 DFQATT and CDR2 SNEGSKA (reference sequence). The CDR3 totals 13 residues. Trimming pared 5 bases from V and 0 bases from J, leaving 10 bases between. This chain's CDR3 is CSAPGTLNTEAFF. CDR3 coding DNA: TGCAGTGCTCCAGGGACCCTGAACACTGAAGCTTTCTTT.

This clonotype has a count of ten or more. The chain couples TRBV12-3 or TRBV12-4 to TRBJ2-1; 13 positions match TRBD2. This CDR3 contains 15 residues. V was pared by 3 bases and J by 7 bases, with 3 bases of the junction left unmatched. The CDR3 region is CASSLTSGRRNEQFF. For the CDR3, the DNA is TGTGCCAGCAGTTTGACTAGCGGGAGGCGGAATGAGCAGTTCTTC.

This clonotype was seen many times. The CDR3 region has the DNA TGCAGTGCTAGTGGAGCGGGGGGGATATACAATGAGCAGTTCTTC. Translating it yields CSASGAGGIYNEQFF. The chain joins TRBV20-1 to TRBJ2-1, with TRBD2 matching over 10 bases. The CDR3 has 15 amino acids. The germline V gene has CDR1 DFQATT and CDR2 SNEGSKA (reference sequence). The J segment lost 4 bases and the V segment lost 3 bases, leaving 6 bases of the junction unmatched.

This clonotype occurred many times. The chain recombines TRBV10-3 with TRBJ2-1; 9 nucleotides align to TRBD2. The V segment lost 6 bases and the J segment 8 bases; nucleotides outside the gene matches: 5. The CDR3 contains 13 residues. Germline V gene data show CDR1 as ENHRY and CDR2 as SYGVKD. CDR3 coding DNA: TGTGCCATCAGGGCGGGGGGGCCGGATGAGCAGTTCTTC. Encoded protein: CAIRAGGPDEQFF.

There are many counts of this clonotype. The chain links TRBV9 to TRBJ2-7; no clear D gene. V was cut by 0 bases and J by 2 bases, with 9 bases left in between. CDR1 SGDLS and CDR2 YYNGEE come from the germline V gene. The CDR3 loop spans 14 amino acids. The chain's CDR3 is CASSVVDVAYEQYF. CDR3 sequence (DNA): TGTGCCAGCAGCGTAGTTGACGTAGCCTACGAGCAGTACTTC. Based on the CDR3 plus reference TRBV9 and TRBJ2-7, the full variable domain is DSGVTQTPKHLITATGQRVTLRCSPRSGDLSVYWYQQSLDQGLQFLIQYYNGEERAKGNILERFSAQQFPDLHSELNLSSLELGDSALYFCASSVVDVAYEQYFGPGTRLTVT.

The table lists this clonotype with many counts. This sequence joins TRBV27 and TRBJ1-2; 10 positions match TRBD1. This CDR3 region has 14 residues. Germline V gene sequence: CDR1 MNHEY, CDR2 SMNVEV (reference sequence). V was clipped by 6 bases and J by 4 bases; unmatched bases: 5. The CDR3 sequence: CASRSTGGSYGYTF. The CDR3 nucleotides read TGTGCCAGCAGGTCGACAGGGGGCAGCTATGGCTACACCTTC.

This clonotype has at least ten counts. The chain joins TRBV5-1 to TRBJ2-1, with 7 bases aligning to TRBD2. Germline V gene lookup returns CDR1 SGHRS and CDR2 YFSETQ. This CDR3 spans 15 amino acids. With V trimmed by 7 bases and J by 2 bases, 9 bases remained unmatched. The CDR3 reads CASWSGGRPYNEQFF. In nucleotides, the CDR3 is TGCGCCAGCTGGTCCGGGGGGAGACCCTACAATGAGCAGTTCTTC.

This clonotype was picked up many times. This chain joins TRBV7-2 and TRBJ2-2; 7 bases fit TRBD1. The CDR3 covers 15 residues. Trimming took 2 bases from V and 4 from J; bases not matched to a gene: 4. Germline CDR1 SGHTA, CDR2 FQGNSA. Written as DNA, the CDR3 is TGTGCCAGCAGCTTATTTCCAGGGGGCACCGGGGAGCTGTTTTTT. Its translation is CASSLFPGGTGELFF.

In its sample, this clonotype was seen a few times. The V call is TRBV5-1, the J call TRBJ2-5; 10 bases agree with TRBD1. Germline lookup yields CDR1 SGHRS and CDR2 YFSETQ. This CDR3 has 15 residues. The V segment lost 5 bases and the J segment 4 bases; nucleotides outside the gene matches: 8. The CDR3 here is CASRVETGGRETQYF. CDR3 coding DNA: TGCGCCAGCAGAGTAGAGACAGGGGGCAGAGAGACCCAGTACTTC. The whole variable domain, remainder taken from reference TRBV5-1 and TRBJ2-5, is KAGVTQTPRYLIKTRGQQVTLSCSPISGHRSVSWYQQTPGQGLQFLFEYFSETQRNKGNFPGRFSGRQFSNSRSEMNVSTLELGDSALYLCASRVETGGRETQYFGPGTRLLVL.